What follows are 25 T cell receptor beta chains derived from one specimen sequenced in a study of response to subunit inactivated influenza vaccine. A single record per CDR3 protein comes from TCRdb applying MiXCR to the RT-PCR reads. Of 500,000 to 750,000 distinct CDR3 sequences listed, about 15% were seen once; the top ten hold around 10%. Source: PBMCs from blood, taken about 13 days after vaccination. The receptor source for this set is a man aged 45 to 65 who received an inactivated influenza vaccine.

This clonotype has more than one count but fewer than ten. V and J are TRBV14 and TRBJ2-7, with TRBD2 identical over 7 bases. The CDR3 is made up of 15 amino acids. Looked up from germline, CDR1 is SGHDN and CDR2 is FVKESK. The J segment lost 2 bases and the V segment lost 1 base, leaving 5 bases of the junction unmatched. The CDR3 is CASSQVGGSTYEQYF. In DNA form, the CDR3 reads TGTGCCAGCAGCCAAGTTGGCGGGAGTACCTACGAGCAGTACTTC. Using reference TRBV14 and TRBJ2-7 for the parts outside the CDR3, the full variable domain is EAGVTQFPSHSVIEKGQTVTLRCDPISGHDNLYWYRRVMGKEIKFLLHFVKESKQDESGMPNNRFLAERTGGTYSTLKVQPAELEDSGVYFCASSQVGGSTYEQYFGPGTRLTVT.

This clonotype was counted only a few times. The rearrangement joins TRBV12-3 or TRBV12-4 to TRBJ2-1; 8 positions match TRBD2. This CDR3 spans 14 amino acids. The junction had 2 bases not matched to a gene; V was cut back by 7 bases and J by 0 bases. The DNA of the CDR3 is TGTGCCAGCAAGCGGGGGTCCTCCTACAATGAGCAGTTCTTC. It specifies CASKRGSSYNEQFF.

The sample holds many counts of this clonotype. The chain is built from TRBV29-1 and TRBJ2-2, with D perhaps TRBD1 or TRBD2 (5 bases each). The CDR3 contains 14 residues. Trimming shortened V by 6 bases and J by 2 bases, and 13 bases separated the two germline ends. The germline V gene encodes CDR1 SQVTM and CDR2 ANQGSEA. The CDR3 region has the DNA TGCAGCGTGGTTTTGGGGGTCAACACCGGGGAGCTGTTTTTT. Translation: CSVVLGVNTGELFF.

The J gene is TRBJ2-7, the V gene TRBV5-1, with 12 bases that match TRBD2. Germline V lookup: CDR1 SGHRS, CDR2 YFSETQ. V was clipped by 7 bases and J by 3 bases; unmatched bases: 5. The CDR3 runs 14 residues. CDR3 protein: CASRRTSGIYEQYF. The CDR3 DNA sequence: TGCGCCAGCCGGAGGACTAGCGGGATCTACGAGCAGTACTTC.

In its sample, this clonotype was seen many times. This chain links TRBV7-2 with TRBJ2-3; D remains unclear. V was trimmed by 7 bases and J by 0 bases, leaving 14 bases between them. The CDR3 has 15 residues. Germline values: CDR1 SGHTA, CDR2 FQGNSA. The CDR3 DNA is TGTGCCAGCACACCGAGGCGGTCTAGCACAGATACGCAGTATTTT. This codes for CASTPRRSSTDTQYF. Filled out from reference TRBV7-2 and TRBJ2-3, the complete variable domain reads GAGVSQSPSNKVTEKGKDVELRCDPISGHTALYWYRQSLGQGLEFLIYFQGNSAPDKSGLPSDRFSAERTGGSVSTLTIQRTQQEDSAVYLCASTPRRSSTDTQYFGPGTRLTVL.

This clonotype was seen repeatedly, ten times or more. This chain joins TRBV6-1 and TRBJ2-3; TRBD2 aligns across 12 bases. The length of the CDR3 is 15 residues. V trimming: 2 bases; J trimming: 6 bases; junction bases outside the gene matches: 3. The germline V gene has CDR1 MNHNS and CDR2 SASEGT. As DNA, the CDR3 is TGTGCCAGCAGTGAACTAGCGGGAGGGCCGGATACGCAGTATTTT. Translation gives CASSELAGGPDTQYF.

This clonotype was picked up a small number of times. J is TRBJ2-1 and V is TRBV4-2; D might be TRBD2 (6 bases). Germline CDR1 LGHNA, CDR2 YNFKEQ. This CDR3 spans 16 amino acids. The V gene lost 0 bases and the J gene lost 9 bases, with 18 bases spanning the gap. CDR3 sequence: CASSQEGDSSQFEQFF. As DNA, the CDR3 is TGTGCCAGCAGCCAAGAGGGGGACTCCTCGCAGTTTGAGCAGTTCTTC.

This clonotype was seen a handful of times. This chain joins TRBV6-6 and TRBJ2-1; TRBD2 matches 8 bases. The germline V gene has CDR1 MNHNY and CDR2 SVGAGI (reference sequence). Germline trimming cut 7 bases from V and 8 bases from J; bases unmatched to any gene: 4. The CDR3 is 12 amino acids. The DNA for the CDR3 is TGTGCCAGCATCGGAGCGGGAGATGAGCAGTTCTTC. Its translation is CASIGAGDEQFF.

This clonotype was recorded a few times. This chain connects TRBV9 to TRBJ2-1; TRBD2 agrees at 7 bases. Germline CDR1 and CDR2: SGDLS and YYNGEE. There are 15 residues in the CDR3. Unmatched junction bases numbered 12, after V lost 5 bases and J lost 7 bases. CDR3 residues: CASSASGVIVNEQFF. In DNA form, the CDR3 reads TGTGCCAGCAGTGCTAGCGGAGTCATAGTTAATGAGCAGTTCTTC.

The gene calls are TRBV9 and TRBJ1-6; TRBD1 matches at 9 bases. The germline CDR1 and CDR2 sequences are SGDLS and YYNGEE. V trimming: 4 bases; J trimming: 10 bases; junction bases outside the gene matches: 9. This CDR3 is 15 amino acids long. The CDR3 loop is CASSPPGTGRSPLHF. Here the CDR3 DNA reads TGTGCCAGCAGCCCCCCCGGGACAGGGAGGTCACCCCTCCACTTT.

This clonotype turned up a few times. The chain joins TRBV7-2 to TRBJ2-5, with 8 bases that match TRBD2. Germline loops: CDR1 SGHTA, CDR2 FQGNSA. The length of the CDR3 is 13 residues. With V trimmed by 4 bases and J by 7 bases, 5 bases remained unmatched. CDR3 amino acids: CASSSGLGGTQYF. The CDR3 DNA follows: TGTGCCAGCAGCTCGGGACTAGGGGGGACCCAGTACTTC.

The V and J genes are TRBV3-1 and TRBJ2-1; D ambiguous. The CDR3 is 13 residues long. V was clipped by 4 bases and J by 10 bases, with 14 bases between them. Germline V gene data show CDR1 as LGHDT and CDR2 as YNNKEL (reference sequence). For the CDR3, the DNA is TGTGCCAGCAGCCGGAGACCCCGGTCCGAGCAGTTCTTC. It is translated as CASSRRPRSEQFF.

This clonotype showed up just a few times. J is TRBJ2-1 and V is TRBV5-1, with 8 nucleotides matching TRBD1. This CDR3 has 15 residues. J lost 2 bases, V lost 7 bases, and 8 bases had no gene match. The germline V gene has CDR1 SGHRS and CDR2 YFSETQ. The CDR3 reads CASCTGQGPYNEQFF. The CDR3 DNA follows: TGCGCCAGCTGCACCGGACAGGGCCCCTACAATGAGCAGTTCTTC.

This chain connects TRBV20-1 to TRBJ2-6; no firm D call. Per germline, CDR1 DFQATT and CDR2 SNEGSKA (reference sequence). The CDR3 is made up of 12 amino acids. V shed 5 bases and J shed 2 bases, with 4 bases lying between them. This CDR3 is CSALTGANVLTF. The CDR3 DNA sequence: TGCAGTGCTTTAACTGGGGCCAACGTCCTGACTTTC.

This clonotype turned up a few times. This chain joins TRBV7-6 and TRBJ2-5, with 10 bases matching TRBD1. With V trimmed by 2 bases and J by 1 base, 4 bases remained unmatched. The V gene's germline CDR1 is SGHVS and CDR2 FNYEAQ. The length of the CDR3 is 16 residues. The CDR3 is CASSLRDRGRQETQYF. Written as DNA, the CDR3 is TGTGCCAGCAGCTTAAGGGACAGGGGACGCCAAGAGACCCAGTACTTC.

This clonotype was recorded many times. V gene TRBV7-9 combines with J gene TRBJ2-3; D is ambiguous. The germline CDR1 and CDR2 sequences are SEHNR and FQNEAQ (reference sequence). V was cut by 5 bases and J by 2 bases, with 11 bases left in between. The CDR3 loop spans 14 amino acids. This CDR3 reads CASSPLGPTDTQYF. CDR3 in DNA: TGTGCCAGCAGCCCCCTGGGTCCCACAGATACGCAGTATTTT.

This clonotype was counted many times. The chain carries TRBV24-1 and TRBJ2-1; 10 bases fit TRBD2. CDR1 and CDR2 from the germline V gene are KGHDR and SFDVKD. The CDR3 covers 17 residues. Trimming cost V 4 bases and J 6 bases; bases outside gene matches: 11. CDR3 residues: CATSEPSGRNLLNEQFF. DNA of the CDR3: TGTGCCACCAGTGAACCTAGCGGGAGAAACCTACTCAATGAGCAGTTCTTC.

This sequence joins TRBV20-1 and TRBJ2-3, with 7 bases aligning to TRBD2. Losses at the gene ends were 5 bases for V and 3 bases for J; bases not matched to a gene: 8. From germline, CDR1 is DFQATT and CDR2 SNEGSKA (reference sequence). There are 14 residues in the CDR3. The CDR3 region has the DNA TGCAGTGCTTCCCCGCGGGAGATGACAGATACGCAGTATTTT. Translation: CSASPREMTDTQYF.

The chain recombines TRBV7-2 with TRBJ1-3; D remains ambiguous. The CDR3 has 13 residues. Looked up from germline, CDR1 is SGHTA and CDR2 is FQGNSA. Trimming took off 5 bases at V and 4 bases at J, with 9 bases between the two ends. DNA of the CDR3: TGTGCCAGCAGCCAACTGAGGGGAAACACCATATATTTT. Translating gives CASSQLRGNTIYF. Supplemented by reference TRBV7-2 and TRBJ1-3, the full variable domain reads GAGVSQSPSNKVTEKGKDVELRCDPISGHTALYWYRQSLGQGLEFLIYFQGNSAPDKSGLPSDRFSAERTGGSVSTLTIQRTQQEDSAVYLCASSQLRGNTIYFGEGSWLTVV.

The J gene is TRBJ2-7, the V gene TRBV9; D is ambiguous. Trimming left V 0 bases short and J 2 bases short, with 6 bases between. Germline V gives CDR1 SGDLS, CDR2 YYNGEE. This CDR3 spans 13 amino acids. Here the CDR3 reads CASSVGSTYEQYF. CDR3 coding DNA: TGTGCCAGCAGCGTAGGCAGCACCTACGAGCAGTACTTC.

The chain links TRBV9 to TRBJ2-6; D unresolved. In germline, CDR1 is SGDLS, CDR2 YYNGEE. Trimming took 3 bases from V and 2 from J, leaving 12 bases between them. This CDR3 region has 16 residues. CDR3 sequence: CASSAYSSPGANVLTF. The CDR3 coding sequence is TGTGCCAGCAGCGCCTATAGCTCTCCTGGGGCCAACGTCCTGACTTTC.

The chain links TRBV7-9 to TRBJ2-7; TRBD1 might be the D (6 bases). Germline lookup yields CDR1 SEHNR and CDR2 FQNEAQ (reference sequence). The CDR3 is 15 residues long. Deletions cut 2 bases from V and 0 bases from J, with 11 bases between. Here the CDR3 reads CASSLNRDNSYEQYF. CDR3 sequence (DNA): TGTGCCAGCAGCTTAAACAGGGACAACTCCTACGAGCAGTACTTC. Complete variable domain (other parts from reference TRBV7-9 and TRBJ2-7): DTGVSQNPRHKITKRGQNVTFRCDPISEHNRLYWYRQTLGQGPEFLTYFQNEAQLEKSRLLSDRFSAERPKGSFSTLEIQRTEQGDSAMYLCASSLNRDNSYEQYFGPGTRLTVT.

This clonotype was seen repeatedly, ten times or more. The gene calls are TRBV7-9 and TRBJ2-3; D may be TRBD1 or TRBD2 (5 bases each). Trimming took off 3 bases at V and 2 bases at J, with 9 bases between the two ends. Germline V gene data show CDR1 as SEHNR and CDR2 as FQNEAQ (reference sequence). This CDR3 is 14 amino acids long. The CDR3 reads CASSFRDPTDTQYF. The CDR3 DNA reads TGTGCCAGCAGCTTCCGGGACCCCACAGATACGCAGTATTTT.

This clonotype has just a few counts. The V and J genes are TRBV6-5 and TRBJ1-6; D may be TRBD1 (5 bases). This CDR3 spans 16 amino acids. Germline assignment: CDR1 MNHEY and CDR2 SVGAGI. With 0 bases removed from V and 7 bases from J, the gap between germline ends came to 13 bases. CDR3 coding DNA: TGTGCCAGCAGTTACTCTATCAGGGTTCTAAATTCACCCCTCCACTTT. Protein sequence: CASSYSIRVLNSPLHF.

This clonotype came up a few times. The J gene is TRBJ2-7, the V gene TRBV24-1; 7 bases fit TRBD1. CDR1 is KGHDR, CDR2 SFDVKD, per germline. Germline trimming cut 7 bases from V and 6 bases from J; bases unmatched to any gene: 5. There are 12 residues in the CDR3. The CDR3 reads CATSLTGVEQYF. In DNA, the CDR3 is TGTGCCACCAGCCTTACAGGGGTCGAGCAGTACTTC.